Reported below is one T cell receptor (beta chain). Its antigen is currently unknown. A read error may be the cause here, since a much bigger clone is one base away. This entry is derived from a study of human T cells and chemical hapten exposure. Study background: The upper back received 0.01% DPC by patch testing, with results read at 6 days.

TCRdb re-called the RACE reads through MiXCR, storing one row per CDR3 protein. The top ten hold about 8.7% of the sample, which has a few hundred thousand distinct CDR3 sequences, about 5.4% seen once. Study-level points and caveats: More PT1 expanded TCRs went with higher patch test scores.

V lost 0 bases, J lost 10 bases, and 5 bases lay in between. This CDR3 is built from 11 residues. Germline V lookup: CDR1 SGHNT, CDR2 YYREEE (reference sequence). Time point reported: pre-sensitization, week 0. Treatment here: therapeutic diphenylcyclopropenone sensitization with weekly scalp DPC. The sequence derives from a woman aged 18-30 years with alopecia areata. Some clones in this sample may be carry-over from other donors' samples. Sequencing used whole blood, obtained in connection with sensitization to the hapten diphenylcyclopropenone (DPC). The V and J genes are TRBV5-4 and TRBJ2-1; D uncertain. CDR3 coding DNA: TGTGCCAGCAGCTTGGACAGAGAGCAGTTCTTC. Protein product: CASSLDREQFF.